This TCR beta chain was documented in a study of T-cell reconstitution after alpha-beta-depleted transplantation in children. Findings and caveats of the study: A year had passed since transplant, and T-cell counts and diversity by then came mostly from newly produced T cells. Expanded clones from the graft, numbering several hundred, reportedly supplied alpha-beta T cells about two months after transplant. It was surviving recipient T cells and thymic progenitors that gave some patients high TCRbeta diversity at day 60.

Turning to this clonotype: Its antigen is currently unknown. A much larger clone lies one base from this, so it may be a read error. Here the CDR3 omits its conserved ending phenylalanine or tryptophan, so a read error is the likely source.

Unique molecular identifiers featured in how the TCRbeta library was prepared. TCRdb re-called the PCR reads with MiXCR, one entry per CDR3 protein. Of around 300,000 distinct CDR3 sequences in the sample, just over 7.5% were seen once. The germline V gene encodes CDR1 LGHNA and CDR2 YNFKEQ. The CDR3 consists of 16 residues. With 0 bases clipped from V and 4 bases from J, the junction kept 4 bases outside the gene matches. The source is a female patient aged 2-15 years who had a stem cell transplant for Fanconi anemia, so the T cells may come from the graft donor. The sample was peripheral blood, taken 360 days after TCRalphabeta/CD19-depleted stem cell transplant. The chain joins TRBV4-2 to TRBJ2-1; 9 nucleotides line up with TRBD2. CDR3 DNA sequence: TGTGCCAGCAGCCAAGAGGGGCGGGGGGGTTACAATGAGCAGTTCCTC. It translates to CASSQEGRGGYNEQFL.